This TCR beta chain appears in the sequencing data of a study of cytomegalovirus exposure and HLA in healthy donors. Trimming took 2 bases from V and 5 from J, leaving 17 bases between them. The CDR3 has 16 residues. Germline V lookup: CDR1 SGHDT, CDR2 YYEEEE. Sequenced by immunoSEQ multiplex PCR; TCRdb stores in-frame clones only, minus some. The sample shows about 260,000 clones, 90% of them seen only once. This chain joins TRBV5-6 and TRBJ2-1, with D uncertain. Sequenced sample: PBMCs. The clonotype originates from a woman aged 30 to 39 in good health and CMV-seronegative. CDR3 nucleotides: TGTGCCAGCAGCTTTGGTCTCGCTGGTTTCGACAATGAGCAGTTCTTC. Encoded protein: CASSFGLAGFDNEQFF.